The 27 T cell receptor beta chains given below trace back to one sample, sequenced in a study of shared clonotypes between healthy human individuals (dated by TCRdb to about 2020). Libraries were built with the immunoSEQ multiplex PCR assay. Sourced from immuneACCESS, this table was stored by TCRdb with only in-frame sequences that have V and J called. A share of the clones is absent; for the studies checked, an unresolved V gene accounts for under half, and the remainder has no known explanation. For this sample there are 600,000 to 750,000 clones; 90% appear just once. Roughly 36% of the sample is in the top ten clones. The sequencing input was memory CD8+ T cells from PBMCs. The cell subset or site label on this specimen signifies: CD45RO+ cells pooled with CCR7-negative TemRA cells. Receptors originate from a man aged 18 to 35 in good health. Some clones in this sample may be carry-over from other donors' samples.

The J gene is TRBJ2-1, the V gene TRBV9, with 11 bases fitting TRBD1. Per the germline V gene, CDR1 is SGDLS and CDR2 is YYNGEE. Trimming removed 6 bases from V and 2 bases from J; junction bases left unmatched: 4. The CDR3 is 15 amino acids. The CDR3 nucleotides read TGTGCCAGCAACAAGGGACAGGGGGCCTACAATGAGCAGTTCTTC. This gives the protein CASNKGQGAYNEQFF.

The rearrangement uses TRBV7-8 and TRBJ1-5; no reliable D call. The CDR3 runs to 18 residues. The V end was cut by 0 bases, the J end by 1 base, with 16 bases between. CDR1 SGHVS and CDR2 FQNEAQ come from the germline V gene. CDR3 amino acids: CASSLAKLVGPSNQPQHF. CDR3 in DNA: TGTGCCAGCAGCTTAGCGAAGTTAGTCGGCCCCAGCAATCAGCCCCAGCATTTT.

The V call is TRBV28, the J call TRBJ2-1, with D possibly TRBD2 on 6 matching bases. This CDR3 comprises 17 residues. Per germline, CDR1 MDHEN and CDR2 SYDVKM. Trimming removed 5 bases from V and 2 bases from J, with 19 bases in between. The CDR3 region has the DNA TGTGCCAGCAGTCACCCCCTTGGGTGGGAGGCCTACAATGAGCAGTTCTTC. This codes for CASSHPLGWEAYNEQFF.

The V gene is TRBV6-4, the J gene TRBJ1-4, with D possibly matching TRBD1 (6 bases). Germline V gives CDR1 MRHNA, CDR2 SNTAGT. This CDR3 spans 17 amino acids. V was shortened by 8 bases and J by 3 bases, with 22 bases between the two germline ends. The CDR3 loop reads CASPVYGVGASNEKLFF. CDR3 DNA: TGTGCCAGCCCAGTTTATGGGGTGGGGGCCTCTAATGAAAAACTGTTTTTT.

This clone appeared once. The same CDR3 also results from other DNA sequences found in this sample. The chain carries TRBV27 and TRBJ1-5; D unclear. The germline V and J ends were trimmed by 0 bases and 0 bases, with 6 bases remaining between them. Looked up from germline, CDR1 is MNHEY and CDR2 is SMNVEV (reference sequence). This CDR3 has 15 amino acids. The CDR3 loop is CASSLSPNSNQPQHF. The DNA for the CDR3 is TGTGCCAGCAGTTTATCTCCAAATAGCAATCAGCCCCAGCATTTT.

This clone occurred once. V is TRBV9 and J is TRBJ2-1; 9 positions agree with TRBD2. V shed 3 bases, J shed 5 bases, and the junction held 6 bases outside the gene matches. Per germline, CDR1 SGDLS and CDR2 YYNGEE. The CDR3 consists of 15 residues. This chain's CDR3 is CASSGSGSIHNEQFF. In DNA form, the CDR3 reads TGTGCCAGCAGCGGTAGCGGGAGTATCCACAATGAGCAGTTCTTC.

This chain joins TRBV4-2 and TRBJ1-6; TRBD1 might be the D (6 bases). V lost 2 bases and J 9 bases, leaving 11 bases between the germline ends. The CDR3 loop spans 14 amino acids. Germline V gene data show CDR1 as LGHNA and CDR2 as YNFKEQ. Written as DNA, the CDR3 is TGTGCCAGCAGCCAAAACAGGGAAAGTTCACCCCTCCACTTT. Its translation: CASSQNRESSPLHF.

The V and J genes are TRBV2 and TRBJ2-3; TRBD2 aligns across 8 bases. J gave up 4 bases and V 3 bases, and 6 bases lay outside the gene matches. The CDR3 has 15 amino acids. The germline CDR1 and CDR2 sequences are SNHLY and FYNNEI. DNA of the CDR3: TGTGCCAGCAGTGACGGGACTAGTCCCCCAGATACGCAGTATTTT. This sequence encodes CASSDGTSPPDTQYF.

The chain employs TRBV7-8 and TRBJ1-1; D is ambiguous. With 5 bases removed from V and 7 bases from J, the gap between germline ends came to 11 bases. Germline CDR1 reads SGHVS; CDR2 reads FQNEAQ. CDR3 length equals 12 residues. The CDR3 DNA sequence: TGTGCCAGCAGCGCCGACTCGCTTGAAGCTTTCTTT. It codes for CASSADSLEAFF.

The rearrangement uses TRBV4-2 and TRBJ2-2; 9 bases are a match to TRBD1. The CDR3 is made up of 14 amino acids. V lost 5 bases and J lost 8; bases outside the gene matches: 6. Germline CDR1 LGHNA, CDR2 YNFKEQ. CDR3 bases: TGTGCCAGCAGCGCCGGGACAGGGCTTGGGGAGCTGTTTTTT. It codes for CASSAGTGLGELFF.

This clone was recorded once. The chain couples TRBV28 to TRBJ2-7; perhaps TRBD1 as D (6 bases). Germline V gene sequence: CDR1 MDHEN, CDR2 SYDVKM. The CDR3 is 14 residues long. V lost 6 bases and J lost 2, with 14 bases in between. CDR3 nucleotide sequence: TGTGCCAGCAGCGAACAAACAGGGACCTACGAGCAGTACTTC. It is translated as CASSEQTGTYEQYF.

This chain joins TRBV21-1 and TRBJ2-1. TRBV21-1 is a pseudogene segment. There are 16 residues in the CDR3. The CDR3 DNA reads TGTGCCAGCAGCATAGCGGGAATTGGGTCCTACAATGAGCAGTTCTTC. It translates to CASSIAGIGSYNEQFF.

This chain connects TRBV9 to TRBJ2-7, with 7 nucleotides matching TRBD1. The length of the CDR3 is 14 residues. CDR1 and CDR2 (germline): SGDLS, YYNGEE. J gave up 2 bases and V 3 bases, and 5 bases lay outside the gene matches. The CDR3 DNA reads TGTGCCAGCAGCGAGGGGGCGTCACCCTACGAGCAGTACTTC. The encoded protein is CASSEGASPYEQYF.

The chain links TRBV29-1 to TRBJ2-5, with a tentative D call TRBD1 (5 bases). The J call may not be correct, given that the DNA end is closer to TRBJ2-7. Germline CDR1 reads SQVTM; CDR2 reads ANQGSEA. There are 13 residues in the CDR3. CDR3 bases: TGCAGCGTTGAGGGATTCCAGGGCTACGAGCAGTACTTC. Translating it yields CSVEGFQGYEQYF.

The rearrangement uses TRBV7-3 and TRBJ1-1; no clear D gene. The CDR3 runs 13 residues. In germline, CDR1 is SGHTA, CDR2 FQGTGA. The V gene lost 2 bases and the J gene lost 1 base, with 5 bases spanning the gap. CDR3 sequence reads: CASSLAPNTEAFF. The DNA of the CDR3 is TGTGCCAGCAGCTTAGCCCCGAACACTGAAGCTTTCTTT.

J is TRBJ2-1 and V is TRBV6-4; 7 nucleotides match TRBD2. CDR1 is MRHNA, CDR2 SNTAGT, per germline. The CDR3 length is 16 residues. V shed 6 bases, J shed 0 bases, and the junction held 8 bases outside the gene matches. CDR3 nucleotides: TGTGCCAGCAGCACCAGCGGGGTAAGCTCCTACAATGAGCAGTTCTTC. This gives the protein CASSTSGVSSYNEQFF.

The rearrangement joins TRBV10-3 to TRBJ1-5, with D tentatively TRBD1 (6 bases). The CDR3 loop spans 15 amino acids. V was trimmed by 5 bases and J by 7 bases, leaving 18 bases between them. Per the germline V gene, CDR1 is ENHRY and CDR2 is SYGVKD. This CDR3 is CAISKQGRVDQPQHF. The CDR3 region has the DNA TGTGCCATCAGTAAACAGGGAAGGGTGGACCAGCCCCAGCATTTT.

The chain recombines TRBV4-1 with TRBJ2-6; 9 positions match TRBD1. V was pared by 4 bases and J by 1 base, with 11 bases of the junction left unmatched. CDR1 and CDR2 from the germline V gene are MGHRA and YSYEKL. The CDR3 is made up of 19 amino acids. CDR3 nucleotides: TGCGCCAGCAGCCCCCCAGGGACAGGGTACATATCTGGGGCCAACGTCCTGACTTTC. It specifies CASSPPGTGYISGANVLTF.

V and J are TRBV6-1 and TRBJ2-7; unclear D gene. Germline V lookup: CDR1 MNHNS, CDR2 SASEGT. Trimming left V 7 bases short and J 3 bases short, with 7 bases between. The CDR3 totals 11 residues. Here the CDR3 DNA reads TGTGCCAGCAAAACGTACTACGAGCAGTACTTC. Its translation: CASKTYYEQYF.

The V gene is TRBV9, the J gene TRBJ1-2, with D tentatively TRBD1 (5 bases). The germline V and J ends were trimmed by 0 bases and 5 bases, with 11 bases remaining between them. The CDR3 is 14 residues long. Germline CDR1 and CDR2: SGDLS and YYNGEE. The CDR3: CASSVAQGTYGYTF. The DNA for the CDR3 is TGTGCCAGCAGCGTAGCTCAGGGAACTTATGGCTACACCTTC.

This rearrangement joins TRBV29-1 to TRBJ2-1; D not resolved. This CDR3 spans 11 amino acids. V was cut by 5 bases and J by 4 bases, with 6 bases left in between. The germline CDR1 and CDR2 sequences are SQVTM and ANQGSEA. CDR3 in DNA: TGCAGCGTTCCGGGTTACAATGAGCAGTTCTTC. Translating gives CSVPGYNEQFF.

This clone was observed once. The chain uses TRBV6-5 and TRBJ1-1; D unresolved. The V and J ends lost 2 bases and 1 base respectively, with 8 bases between them. CDR3 length equals 14 residues. Germline loops: CDR1 MNHEY, CDR2 SVGAGI. The CDR3 loop reads CASSYLAANTEAFF. CDR3 nucleotide sequence: TGTGCCAGCAGTTACCTGGCGGCGAACACTGAAGCTTTCTTT.

In the case of this clone: Other DNA sequences in the same sample also yield this CDR3. The chain is built from TRBV7-2 and TRBJ2-5; D remains ambiguous. Germline V gene data show CDR1 as SGHTA and CDR2 as FQGNSA. The CDR3 sequence is 13 residues long. Trimming took 1 base from V and 1 from J, leaving 4 bases between them. CDR3 in amino acids: CASSLGGQETQYF. CDR3 in DNA: TGTGCCAGCAGCTTAGGTGGCCAAGAGACCCAGTACTTC.

The chain employs TRBV14 and TRBJ2-5; tentative D call: TRBD2 (5 bases). Germline CDR1 SGHDN, CDR2 FVKESK. Between the trimmed V and J ends, which lost 1 base and 2 bases, there was a span of 11 bases. The CDR3 extends over 15 amino acids. CDR3 nucleotides: TGTGCCAGCAGCCAAGGTGGTCGGACTCAAGAGACCCAGTACTTC. It encodes CASSQGGRTQETQYF.

The chain joins TRBV6-1 to TRBJ1-5, with D uncertain. The CDR3 runs 14 residues. Germline V CDR1 and CDR2: MNHNS, SASEGT. Trimming removed 8 bases from V and 7 bases from J, with 18 bases in between. CDR3 sequence: CASGGTGLWQPQHF. CDR3 nucleotide sequence: TGTGCCAGCGGAGGCACGGGGTTGTGGCAGCCCCAGCATTTT.

The V call is TRBV9, the J call TRBJ2-7, with 10 nucleotides matching TRBD2. The CDR3 is made up of 14 amino acids. In germline, CDR1 is SGDLS, CDR2 YYNGEE. V was clipped by 4 bases and J by 5 bases; unmatched bases: 6. The CDR3 DNA follows: TGTGCCAGCAGCCAGGGACTAGCGTTACACGAGCAGTACTTC. Protein: CASSQGLALHEQYF.

The genes are TRBV19 and TRBJ2-1, with a tentative D call TRBD2 (6 bases). V gave up 7 bases and J gave up 2 bases, with 15 bases separating them. Germline V CDR1 and CDR2: LNHDA, SQIVND (reference sequence). The CDR3 is 15 amino acids. The DNA for the CDR3 is TGTGCCAGTACCCCACTAGCTGGCCCCTACAATGAGCAGTTCTTC. The encoded protein is CASTPLAGPYNEQFF.